One TCR beta chain is described in this entry. Its antigen is unknown. The authors extracted RNA and reverse transcribed it into cDNA as the sequencing template. Sequenced by immunoSEQ multiplex PCR; TCRdb stores in-frame clones only, minus some. Of 100,000 or so clones in the sample, roughly three fifths are singletons; the top ten hold 15% to 20%. This sample was taken from a study of CD8+ T cells in alopecia areata. Study-level background: Twice daily, treated patients received 5 to 10 mg of oral tofacitinib.

Treatment defined: oral pan-JAK inhibitor, 5-10 mg twice daily. Study results and caveats: Numerous expanded lesional clones remained in scalp and blood during tofacitinib. Tofacitinib produced a significant decrease in scalp clonality and in expanded CD8+ clones among the top 100.

Germline CDR1 SQVTM, CDR2 ANQGSEA. The J segment lost 0 bases and the V segment lost 4 bases, leaving 5 bases of the junction unmatched. The CDR3 consists of 15 residues. The V and J genes are TRBV29-1 and TRBJ1-1, with 10 bases identical to TRBD1. Source: CD8+ T cells sorted from blood, taken at roughly week 55, from a patient treated with tofacitinib. The receptor was isolated from a human donor with alopecia areata. The CDR3 nucleotides read TGCAGCGTTGTTAGGACAGGGGGTCTGAACACTGAAGCTTTCTTT. This encodes CSVVRTGGLNTEAFF.